Listed below are T cell receptor beta chains from one sample, sequenced in a study of Ad26.COV2.S vaccination and SARS-CoV-2 variants. Sequencing used immunoSEQ multiplex PCR; TCRdb keeps in-frame clones, though not all of them. The profile covers about 350,000 clones, with about nine tenths appearing a single time and approximately 3.6% taken by the ten largest. This specimen was peripheral blood, taken in a trial of Ad26.COV2.S vaccine versus placebo. The source of these receptors is a person between 18 and 65 years old who received the Ad26.COV2.S COVID-19 vaccine or a placebo. The CDR3 runs from the conserved cysteine through the conserved F or W. The D gene is left open where the match is weak. Rows may omit the clone size; those that give it use once, few, many or a size class.

>NA|TRBV7-8|NA|TRBJ1-5
CASSLGVGGQFSNQPQHF
TGTGCCAGCAGCTTGGGAGTGGGGGGGCAGTTTAGCAATCAGCCCCAGCATTTT
>TRBD2|TRBV19|NA|TRBJ2-2
CASSSGLAGTFTGELFF
TGTGCCAGTAGTAGCGGACTAGCGGGGACATTCACCGGGGAGCTGTTTTTT
>TRBD1|TRBV5-1|NA|TRBJ1-1
CASSQGQLLEAFF
TGCGCCAGCAGCCAGGGACAGCTCCTTGAAGCTTTCTTT
>NA|TRBV4-2|NA|TRBJ1-3
CASSQGEVGYTIYF
TGTGCCAGCAGCCAGGGAGAAGTGGGGTACACCATATATTTT
>TRBD1|TRBV12-5|NA|TRBJ2-7
CASGSTGLTYEQYF
TGTGCTAGTGGTTCGACAGGGTTGACCTACGAGCAGTACTTC
>NA|TRBV6-1|NA|TRBJ1-1
CASSDIPGGYTEAFF
TGTGCCAGCAGTGACATCCCGGGGGGGTACACTGAAGCTTTCTTT
>TRBD1|TRBV27|few|TRBJ1-5
CASSSGTDVRPQHF
TGTGCCAGCAGTTCAGGGACAGACGTACGGCCCCAGCATTTT
>NA|TRBV30|NA|TRBJ1-1
CAWSPGLRTEAFF
TGTGCCTGGAGTCCGGGCCTGAGGACTGAAGCTTTCTTT
>NA|TRBV19|NA|TRBJ1-5
CASSILTGGRDQPQHF
TGTGCCAGTAGTATCCTAACGGGAGGGCGGGACCAGCCCCAGCATTTT
>TRBD1|TRBV12-5|NA|TRBJ2-4
CASGLVHATGVKNIQYF
TGTGCTAGTGGTTTGGTACATGCGACAGGGGTCAAAAACATTCAGTACTTC
>TRBD1|TRBV6-5|NA|TRBJ1-4
CASHDRGQEKLFF
TGTGCCAGCCATGACAGGGGGCAAGAAAAACTGTTTTTT
>TRBD1|TRBV6-5|NA|TRBJ2-7
CASRDRGLYEQYF
TGTGCCAGCCGAGACAGGGGTTTATACGAGCAGTACTTC
>TRBD1|TRBV5-6|NA|TRBJ1-2
CASSFVGTGYGYTF
TGTGCCAGCAGCTTCGTCGGGACAGGGTATGGCTACACCTTC
>TRBD1|TRBV5-1|NA|TRBJ2-7
CASSFGDRAHEQYF
TGCGCCAGCAGCTTCGGAGACAGGGCGCACGAGCAGTACTTC
>TRBD1|TRBV7-2|NA|TRBJ2-1
CASSLPGRGPYNEQFF
TGTGCCAGCAGCTTACCCGGCAGGGGGCCTTACAATGAGCAGTTCTTC
>TRBD1|TRBV9|NA|TRBJ1-2
CASSETGQRGYTF
TGTGCCAGCAGCGAGACAGGGCAGCGGGGCTACACCTTC
>NA|TRBV7-2|NA|TRBJ1-2
CASSVQQSNYGYTF
TGTGCCAGCAGTGTACAGCAGTCTAACTATGGCTACACCTTC
>NA|TRBV9|NA|TRBJ2-7
CASSARGGTGGIEQYF
TGTGCCAGCAGCGCCAGAGGGGGGACGGGTGGAATCGAGCAGTACTTC
>NA|TRBV11-3|NA|TRBJ2-2
CASSSGTATNTGELFF
TGTGCCAGCAGCTCCGGGACGGCCACGAACACCGGGGAGCTGTTTTTT
>NA|TRBV12-3/TRBV12-4|NA|TRBJ1-6
CASSLAQRKPLHF
TGTGCCAGCAGTTTAGCGCAGAGGAAACCCCTCCACTTT
>NA|TRBV30|few|TRBJ2-2
CAWSVSGHDTGELFF
TGTGCCTGGAGTGTTTCGGGACACGACACCGGGGAGCTGTTTTTT
>TRBD1|TRBV2|NA|TRBJ1-4
CASRRTGGEKLFF
TGTGCCAGCAGGAGGACAGGGGGTGAAAAACTGTTTTTT
>NA|TRBV15|once|TRBJ2-7
CATSREWQETYEQYF
TGTGCCACCAGCAGAGAGTGGCAGGAAACCTACGAGCAGTACTTC
>NA|TRBV10-3|NA|TRBJ2-5
CAISESETQYF
TGTGCCATCAGTGAGTCGGAGACCCAGTACTTC
>NA|TRBV6-1|NA|TRBJ2-3
CASSGAWASPRTDTQYF
TGTGCCAGCAGTGGGGCTTGGGCTAGCCCTCGCACAGATACGCAGTATTTT
>NA|TRBV3-1/TRBV3-2|NA|TRBJ1-1
CASREGLGVSEAFF
TGTGCCAGCAGGGAAGGACTAGGGGTTTCTGAAGCTTTCTTT
>TRBD2|TRBV4-1|NA|TRBJ2-2
CASSHLGLAGELAGELFF
TGCGCCAGCAGCCACCTCGGACTAGCGGGGGAATTAGCCGGGGAGCTGTTTTTT
>NA|TRBV13|few|TRBJ1-3
CASSLGRISGNTIYF
TGTGCCAGCAGCCTGGGCCGGATCTCTGGAAACACCATATATTTT
>NA|TRBV19|NA|TRBJ1-1
CASSIGYSAQEAFF
TGTGCCAGTAGTATCGGGTACTCTGCACAGGAAGCTTTCTTT
>TRBD1|TRBV11-2|few|TRBJ1-1
CASSLGSDRGMNTEAFF
TGTGCCAGCAGCCTAGGATCGGACAGGGGCATGAACACTGAAGCTTTCTTT
>NA|TRBV19|NA|TRBJ1-5
CASSMGTNNQPQHF
TGTGCCAGTAGTATGGGAACAAACAATCAGCCCCAGCATTTT
>NA|TRBV19|NA|TRBJ2-2
CASSISGARTGELFF
TGTGCCAGTAGTATTTCGGGGGCTCGCACCGGGGAGCTGTTTTTT
>NA|TRBV9|NA|TRBJ1-2
CASSTWDGRPPNYGYTF
TGTGCCAGCAGCACGTGGGACGGACGGCCCCCAAACTATGGCTACACCTTC
>NA|TRBV18|NA|TRBJ2-1
CASSPPSQQGVRALEQFF
TGTGCCAGCTCACCACCGTCCCAACAGGGAGTGAGGGCCCTTGAGCAGTTCTTC
>NA|TRBV3-1/TRBV3-2|few|TRBJ2-2
CASSQPGELFF
TGTGCCAGCAGCCAACCCGGGGAGCTGTTTTTT
>NA|TRBV29-1|NA|TRBJ1-1
CSVVGSEAFF
TGCAGCGTTGTGGGGTCTGAAGCTTTCTTT
>NA|TRBV7-9|NA|TRBJ2-1
CASSLDEQFF
TGTGCCAGCAGCTTAGACGAGCAGTTCTTC
>TRBD1|TRBV7-9|NA|TRBJ1-6
CASSPPGQRDSPLHF
TGTGCCAGCAGCCCCCCGGGACAGAGAGATTCACCCCTCCACTTT
>NA|TRBV19|few|TRBJ1-1
CASSWVGGLNDEAFF
TGTGCCAGTAGTTGGGTGGGGGGGCTTAACGATGAAGCTTTCTTT
>NA|TRBV2|NA|TRBJ1-1
CASSFSRGAGTTRGTEAFF
TGTGCCAGCAGTTTTAGTCGTGGGGCAGGGACAACCCGTGGAACTGAAGCTTTCTTT
>NA|TRBV5-1|NA|TRBJ1-4
CASSRDSSNEKLFF
TGCGCCAGCAGCCGCGACAGTTCTAATGAAAAACTGTTTTTT
>TRBD2|TRBV7-9|NA|TRBJ2-3
CASSLGLAGGPWIGTQYF
TGTGCCAGCAGCTTAGGACTAGCGGGGGGGCCTTGGATTGGTACGCAGTATTTT
>NA|TRBV5-4|once|TRBJ2-1
CASSPGYNEQFF
TGTGCCAGCAGCCCGGGGTACAATGAGCAGTTCTTC
>NA|TRBV19|NA|TRBJ2-1
CASGPFGEQFF
TGTGCCAGTGGCCCTTTCGGAGAGCAGTTCTTC
>NA|TRBV5-1|NA|TRBJ2-5
CASSLDSPPETQYF
TGCGCCAGCAGCTTGGACAGTCCCCCCGAGACCCAGTACTTC
>TRBD1|TRBV5-1|NA|TRBJ2-7
CASSTRQGANEQYF
TGCGCCAGCAGCACCCGACAGGGGGCGAACGAGCAGTACTTC
>TRBD1|TRBV4-3|NA|TRBJ1-2
CASSEDRGLSDGYTF
TGCGCCAGCAGCGAAGACAGGGGGTTATCGGATGGCTACACCTTC
>TRBD1|TRBV4-3|NA|TRBJ2-7
CASSQVAGGAYEQYF
TGCGCCAGCAGCCAAGTGGCAGGGGGCGCGTACGAGCAGTACTTC
>NA|TRBV7-8|NA|TRBJ2-2
CASSLGEVRTGELFF
TGTGCCAGCAGCCTTGGGGAGGTGCGCACCGGGGAGCTGTTTTTT
>NA|TRBV3-1/TRBV3-2|few|TRBJ1-2
CASSQFTFTNYGYTF
TGTGCCAGCAGCCAATTCACCTTCACTAACTATGGCTACACCTTC
>NA|TRBV21-1|NA|TRBJ1-2
CASSIRTATRFRSFCYTF
TGTGCCAGCAGCATACGAACAGCCACAAGGTTTAGGTCCTTTTGCTACACCTTC
>TRBD1|TRBV2|NA|TRBJ1-5
CASQTGGNQPQHF
TGTGCCAGTCAGACAGGGGGCAATCAGCCCCAGCATTTT
>NA|TRBV5-1|NA|TRBJ1-5
CASSPLDRSQPQHF
TGCGCCAGCAGCCCCTTAGACAGATCCCAGCCCCAGCATTTT
>TRBD1|TRBV2|NA|TRBJ1-5
CAASRGRNQPQHF
TGTGCCGCCTCTAGGGGGCGGAATCAGCCCCAGCATTTT
>NA|TRBV30|NA|TRBJ2-3
CAWSAPYTQYF
TGTGCCTGGAGTGCCCCTTATACGCAGTATTTT
>TRBD1|TRBV9|NA|TRBJ1-1
CASNRGGTEAFF
TGTGCCAGCAACAGGGGAGGGACTGAAGCTTTCTTT
>NA|TRBV5-1|NA|TRBJ1-1
CASSLERNTEAFF
TGCGCCAGCAGCTTGGAAAGAAACACTGAAGCTTTCTTT